These T cell receptor beta chains were read from a single sample in a study of beta chain features in type 1 diabetes. Sequenced by immunoSEQ multiplex PCR; TCRdb stores in-frame clones only, minus some. The data show around 430,000 clones, approximately 30% seen once. Sequenced input: naive CD4+ T cells from blood. The receptors stem from a man aged 18 to 35 in good health. CDR3s include the opening cysteine and the closing phenylalanine or tryptophan. The order of the fields is clone size, J gene, D gene, V gene, CDR3 DNA, CDR3 protein. A D gene is named only where the DNA matches it firmly. Clone size is stated in some rows and not others, as once, few, many or a class when expanded.

abundance: once
j_gene: TRBJ2-2
d_gene: TRBD1
v_gene: TRBV29-1
CDR3nt: TGCAGCGTCAACAGGGGGCCAAACACCGGGGAGCTGTTTTTT
CDR3aa: CSVNRGPNTGELFF

abundance: .
j_gene: TRBJ2-3
d_gene: .
v_gene: TRBV4-1
CDR3nt: TGCGCCAGCAGCCAAGAAGGGGGGGGCCCGGATACGCAGTATTTT
CDR3aa: CASSQEGGGPDTQYF

abundance: few
j_gene: TRBJ2-4
d_gene: .
v_gene: TRBV5-4
CDR3nt: TGTGCCAGCAGCTTGGCACTAGCCAAAAACATTCAGTACTTC
CDR3aa: CASSLALAKNIQYF

abundance: .
j_gene: TRBJ1-1
d_gene: .
v_gene: TRBV7-9
CDR3nt: TGTGCCAGCAGCTTACAAGTGAACACTGAAGCTTTCTTT
CDR3aa: CASSLQVNTEAFF

abundance: .
j_gene: TRBJ2-1
d_gene: .
v_gene: TRBV29-1
CDR3nt: TGCAGCGTTAGGATGGGGCGTGAGCAGTTCTTC
CDR3aa: CSVRMGREQFF

abundance: .
j_gene: TRBJ2-7
d_gene: .
v_gene: TRBV30
CDR3nt: TGTGCCTGGAGTGTAGAGGGGCTCTACGAGCAGTACTTC
CDR3aa: CAWSVEGLYEQYF

abundance: few
j_gene: TRBJ1-1
d_gene: .
v_gene: TRBV29-1
CDR3nt: TGCAGCGCCGAGGGGAGGGAGCGAGCTTTCTTT
CDR3aa: CSAEGRERAFF

abundance: .
j_gene: TRBJ2-7
d_gene: TRBD2
v_gene: TRBV27
CDR3nt: TGTGCCAGCAGTTCTACTATGCAGCGGGGTCCAACCTACGAGCAGTACTTC
CDR3aa: CASSSTMQRGPTYEQYF

abundance: .
j_gene: TRBJ2-1
d_gene: .
v_gene: TRBV5-1
CDR3nt: TGCGCCAGCAGCTCCGTCTTAAGCTCCTACAATGAGCAGTTCTTC
CDR3aa: CASSSVLSSYNEQFF

abundance: few
j_gene: TRBJ2-2
d_gene: .
v_gene: TRBV7-3
CDR3nt: TGTGCCAGCAGCTTATTCGGCGGGCCTAACACCGGGGAGCTGTTTTTT
CDR3aa: CASSLFGGPNTGELFF

abundance: few
j_gene: TRBJ2-3
d_gene: .
v_gene: TRBV21-1
CDR3nt: TGTGCCAGCAGCAGCTCAGAGGCGCAGTATTTT
CDR3aa: CASSSSEAQYF

abundance: .
j_gene: TRBJ1-5
d_gene: .
v_gene: TRBV25-1
CDR3nt: TGTGCCAGCAGTGCTCCCGGGGGACAGCCCCAGCATTTT
CDR3aa: CASSAPGGQPQHF

abundance: few
j_gene: TRBJ2-5
d_gene: .
v_gene: TRBV4-1
CDR3nt: TGCGCCAGCAGCCATTTTATATGGGAGACCCAGTACTTC
CDR3aa: CASSHFIWETQYF

abundance: .
j_gene: TRBJ1-5
d_gene: TRBD1
v_gene: TRBV15
CDR3nt: TGTGCCACCAGCAGAGGCGGGACAGACAATCAGCCCCAGCATTTT
CDR3aa: CATSRGGTDNQPQHF

abundance: .
j_gene: TRBJ2-1
d_gene: TRBD2
v_gene: TRBV11-3
CDR3nt: TGTGCCAGCAGCTTCCGAGAGGCTAGCGGGATTAATGAGCAGTTCTTC
CDR3aa: CASSFREASGINEQFF

abundance: .
j_gene: TRBJ2-6
d_gene: .
v_gene: TRBV6-1
CDR3nt: TGTGCCAGCAGTCAGTCCGTCCTGACTTTC
CDR3aa: CASSQSVLTF

abundance: few
j_gene: TRBJ2-7
d_gene: .
v_gene: TRBV30
CDR3nt: TGTGCCTGGAGTACACGAAACTCCTACGAGCAGTACTTC
CDR3aa: CAWSTRNSYEQYF

abundance: .
j_gene: TRBJ2-5
d_gene: TRBD1
v_gene: TRBV2
CDR3nt: TGTGCCAGCGGTTCAGGGGGCCTAAAGACCCAGTACTTC
CDR3aa: CASGSGGLKTQYF

abundance: few
j_gene: TRBJ1-1
d_gene: .
v_gene: TRBV7-6
CDR3nt: TGTGCCAGCAGCTTATTGACTCCCGGGGACACTGAAGCTTTCTTT
CDR3aa: CASSLLTPGDTEAFF

abundance: .
j_gene: TRBJ2-7
d_gene: .
v_gene: TRBV28
CDR3nt: TGTGCCAGCAGTAACAGCTACGAGCAGTACTTC
CDR3aa: CASSNSYEQYF

abundance: .
j_gene: TRBJ1-1
d_gene: .
v_gene: TRBV11-2
CDR3nt: TGTGCCAGCAGCTTTAGAGGGAACACTGAAGCTTTCTTT
CDR3aa: CASSFRGNTEAFF

abundance: .
j_gene: TRBJ2-1
d_gene: TRBD1
v_gene: TRBV10-3
CDR3nt: TGTGCCGCGGGGCAACAGGGGGCCGTGGAGCAGTTCTTC
CDR3aa: CAAGQQGAVEQFF

abundance: .
j_gene: TRBJ1-3
d_gene: .
v_gene: TRBV2
CDR3nt: TGTGCCAGCAGTGTGGCGCCCCGGGCCACCATATATTTT
CDR3aa: CASSVAPRATIYF

abundance: few
j_gene: TRBJ1-1
d_gene: TRBD1
v_gene: TRBV30
CDR3nt: TGTGCCTGGGACAGGGGGGACACTGAAGCTTTCTTT
CDR3aa: CAWDRGDTEAFF

abundance: .
j_gene: TRBJ1-2
d_gene: .
v_gene: TRBV11-1
CDR3nt: TGTGCCAGCAGTCTAGGGTCTAACTATGGCTACACCTTC
CDR3aa: CASSLGSNYGYTF

abundance: .
j_gene: TRBJ2-5
d_gene: .
v_gene: TRBV30
CDR3nt: TGTGCCTGGAGGGTCCCAGAGACCCAGTACTTC
CDR3aa: CAWRVPETQYF

abundance: few
j_gene: TRBJ2-3
d_gene: .
v_gene: TRBV7-9
CDR3nt: TGTGCCAGCAGCTTCGGGCCTAGGACCGCTAGCACAGATACGCAGTATTTT
CDR3aa: CASSFGPRTASTDTQYF

abundance: few
j_gene: TRBJ1-5
d_gene: TRBD1
v_gene: TRBV10-3
CDR3nt: TGTGCCATCAGTGAGTCGATACAGGGGGCTAGGCAGCCCCAGCATTTT
CDR3aa: CAISESIQGARQPQHF

abundance: few
j_gene: TRBJ1-5
d_gene: TRBD1
v_gene: TRBV6-1
CDR3nt: TGTGCCAGCAAGACAGGGGGTGGAAGTCAGCCCCAGCATTTT
CDR3aa: CASKTGGGSQPQHF

abundance: .
j_gene: TRBJ2-5
d_gene: TRBD2
v_gene: TRBV29-1
CDR3nt: TGCAGCGTGGGGGGACTAGCGGGAGCGGGAGAGACCCAGTACTTC
CDR3aa: CSVGGLAGAGETQYF

abundance: few
j_gene: TRBJ2-3
d_gene: TRBD2
v_gene: TRBV7-2
CDR3nt: TGTGCCAGCAGCCTCCAACCGGGACTAGCAAGCACAGATACGCAGTATTTT
CDR3aa: CASSLQPGLASTDTQYF

abundance: .
j_gene: TRBJ1-2
d_gene: .
v_gene: TRBV4-3
CDR3nt: TGCGCCAGCAGCCAAGATACGCCTACGGGATCAAGGATAGATGGCTACACCTTC
CDR3aa: CASSQDTPTGSRIDGYTF

abundance: few
j_gene: TRBJ2-3
d_gene: .
v_gene: TRBV27
CDR3nt: TGTGCCAGCAGTTTATTCGTGCAGACCCCAGATACGCAGTATTTT
CDR3aa: CASSLFVQTPDTQYF

abundance: once
j_gene: TRBJ2-2
d_gene: .
v_gene: TRBV4-3
CDR3nt: TGCGCCAGCAGCCAAGATTGGGTCCGGACTGACGGGACCGGGGAGCTGTTTTTT
CDR3aa: CASSQDWVRTDGTGELFF

abundance: few
j_gene: TRBJ2-3
d_gene: .
v_gene: TRBV7-9
CDR3nt: TGTGCCAGCAGCCCCCGTCTGTTCACAGATACGCAGTATTTT
CDR3aa: CASSPRLFTDTQYF